Below, one TCR beta chain is given with its context. Its antigen is not known. A much bigger clone sits one base away, suggesting this may be a read error. The source of the sample is a study of human T cells and chemical hapten exposure. Overall study context: Alopecia areata, totalis and universalis patients, mostly female, were included. Study-wide results and caveats: Unchanged with DPC sensitization were TCRs above 1 in 1000 frequency.

Time point noted: pre-sensitization, week 0. The treatment here: therapeutic diphenylcyclopropenone sensitization with weekly scalp DPC. From whole blood left unfractionated, total RNA was extracted. CDR1 is KGHDR, CDR2 SFDVKD, per germline. The CDR3 runs 15 residues. V was pared by 7 bases and J by 2 bases, with 17 bases between. TCRdb redid the calling of the RACE reads with MiXCR, one entry per CDR3 protein. The sample lists about 80,000 distinct CDR3 sequences; about 15% were seen once. V gene TRBV24-1 combines with J gene TRBJ2-7; D may be TRBD2 (5 bases). The sequenced sample was whole blood, obtained in connection with sensitization to the hapten diphenylcyclopropenone (DPC). The sequence was collected from a woman between 45 and 60 years old with alopecia areata. Some clones in this sample may be carry-over from other donors' samples. Written as DNA, the CDR3 is TGTGCCACCAGGGCTTTCGAGGGATCAACCTACGAGCAGTACTTC. Translated, it gives CATRAFEGSTYEQYF.